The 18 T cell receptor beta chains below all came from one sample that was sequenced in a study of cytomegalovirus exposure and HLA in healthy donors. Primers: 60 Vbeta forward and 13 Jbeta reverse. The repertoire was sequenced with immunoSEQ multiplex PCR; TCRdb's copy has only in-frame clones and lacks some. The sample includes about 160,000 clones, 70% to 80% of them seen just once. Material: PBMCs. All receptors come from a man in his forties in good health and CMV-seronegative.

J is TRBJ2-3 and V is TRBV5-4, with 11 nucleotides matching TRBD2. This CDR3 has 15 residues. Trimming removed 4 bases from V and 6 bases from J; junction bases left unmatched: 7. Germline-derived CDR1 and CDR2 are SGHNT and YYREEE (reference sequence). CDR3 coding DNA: TGTGCCAGCAGCCCTCTAGCGGGAGGCCTCGATACGCAGTATTTT. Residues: CASSPLAGGLDTQYF.

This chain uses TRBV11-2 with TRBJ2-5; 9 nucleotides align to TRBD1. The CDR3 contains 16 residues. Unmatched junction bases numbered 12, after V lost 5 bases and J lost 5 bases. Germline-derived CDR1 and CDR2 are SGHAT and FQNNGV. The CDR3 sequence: CASSIRDRVNGETQYF. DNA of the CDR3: TGTGCCAGCAGCATCCGGGACAGGGTTAACGGGGAGACCCAGTACTTC. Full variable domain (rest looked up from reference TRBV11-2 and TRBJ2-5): EAGVAQSPRYKIIEKRQSVAFWCNPISGHATLYWYQQILGQGPKLLIQFQNNGVVDDSQLPKDRFSAERLKGVDSTLKIQPAKLEDSAVYLCASSIRDRVNGETQYFGPGTRLLVL.

CDR3 sequence: CASSPTEPSYEQYF. In nucleotides, the CDR3 is TGTGCCAGCAGCCCAACGGAGCCTTCCTACGAGCAGTACTTC. The rearrangement links TRBV7-8 to TRBJ2-7; D remains unclear. V gave up 5 bases and J gave up 1 base, with 12 bases separating them. The CDR3 has 14 residues. Germline-derived CDR1 and CDR2 are SGHVS and FQNEAQ.

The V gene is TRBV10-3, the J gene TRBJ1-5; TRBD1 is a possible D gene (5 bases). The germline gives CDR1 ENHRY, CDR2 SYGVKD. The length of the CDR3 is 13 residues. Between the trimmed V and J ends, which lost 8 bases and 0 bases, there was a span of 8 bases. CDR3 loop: CAIGARSNQPQHF. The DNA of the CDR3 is TGTGCCATCGGGGCCCGTAGCAATCAGCCCCAGCATTTT.

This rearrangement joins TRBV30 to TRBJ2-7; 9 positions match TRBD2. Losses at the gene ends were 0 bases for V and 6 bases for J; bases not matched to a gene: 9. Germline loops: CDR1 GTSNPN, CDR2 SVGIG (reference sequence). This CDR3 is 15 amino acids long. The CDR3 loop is CAWSVQRGGRGEQYV. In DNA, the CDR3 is TGTGCCTGGAGTGTACAAAGGGGCGGGAGGGGCGAGCAGTACGTC.

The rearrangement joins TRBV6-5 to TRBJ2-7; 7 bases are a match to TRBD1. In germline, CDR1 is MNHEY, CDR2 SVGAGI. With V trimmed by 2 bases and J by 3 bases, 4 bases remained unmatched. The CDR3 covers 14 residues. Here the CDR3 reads CASSYQAGGYEQYV. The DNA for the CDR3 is TGTGCCAGCAGTTACCAGGCAGGGGGCTACGAGCAGTACGTC.

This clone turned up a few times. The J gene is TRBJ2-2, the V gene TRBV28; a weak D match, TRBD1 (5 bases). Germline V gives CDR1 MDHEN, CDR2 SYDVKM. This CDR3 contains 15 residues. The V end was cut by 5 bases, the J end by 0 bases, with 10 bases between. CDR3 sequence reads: CASSPPRANTGELFF. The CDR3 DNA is TGTGCCAGCAGTCCCCCCAGGGCGAACACCGGGGAGCTGTTTTTT.

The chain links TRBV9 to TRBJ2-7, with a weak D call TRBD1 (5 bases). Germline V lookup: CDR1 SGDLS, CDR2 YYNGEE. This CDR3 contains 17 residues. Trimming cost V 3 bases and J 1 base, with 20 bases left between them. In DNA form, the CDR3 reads TGTGCCAGCAGCGCAACAATAGGGGCAGGGCGTTCCTACGAGCAGTACTTC. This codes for CASSATIGAGRSYEQYF.

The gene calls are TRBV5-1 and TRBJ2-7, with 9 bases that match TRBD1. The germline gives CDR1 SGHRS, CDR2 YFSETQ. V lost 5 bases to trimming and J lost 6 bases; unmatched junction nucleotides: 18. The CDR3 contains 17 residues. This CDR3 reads CASSPGTGNSPPGEQYF. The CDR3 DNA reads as TGCGCCAGCAGTCCCGGGACAGGGAATTCCCCCCCCGGCGAGCAGTACTTC.

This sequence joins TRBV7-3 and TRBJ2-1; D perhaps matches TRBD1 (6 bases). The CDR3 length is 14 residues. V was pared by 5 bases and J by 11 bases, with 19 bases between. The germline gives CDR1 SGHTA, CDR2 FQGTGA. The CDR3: CASSAPGQQMKQFF. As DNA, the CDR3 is TGTGCCAGCAGCGCCCCAGGACAGCAAATGAAGCAGTTCTTC.

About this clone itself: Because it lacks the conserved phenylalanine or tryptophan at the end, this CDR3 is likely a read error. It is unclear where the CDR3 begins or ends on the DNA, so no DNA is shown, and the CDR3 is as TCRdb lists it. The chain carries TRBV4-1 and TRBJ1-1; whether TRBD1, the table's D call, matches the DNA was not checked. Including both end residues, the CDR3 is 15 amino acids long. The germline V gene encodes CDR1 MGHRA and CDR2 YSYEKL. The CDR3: CASSQVADRGPGRII.

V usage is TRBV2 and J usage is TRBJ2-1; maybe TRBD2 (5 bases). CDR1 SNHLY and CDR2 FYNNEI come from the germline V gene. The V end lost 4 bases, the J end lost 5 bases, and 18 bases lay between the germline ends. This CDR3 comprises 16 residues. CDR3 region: CASSGNRRSGHNEQFF. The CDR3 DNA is TGTGCCAGCAGTGGGAATCGGAGGTCCGGACACAATGAGCAGTTCTTC.

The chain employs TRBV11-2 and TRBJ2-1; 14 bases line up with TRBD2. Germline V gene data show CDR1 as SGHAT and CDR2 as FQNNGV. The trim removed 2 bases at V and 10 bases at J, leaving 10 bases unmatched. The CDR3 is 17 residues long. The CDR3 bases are TGTGCCAGCAGCTTATCCCCGGGACTAGCGGGAGACCGCGAGCAGTTCTTC. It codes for CASSLSPGLAGDREQFF. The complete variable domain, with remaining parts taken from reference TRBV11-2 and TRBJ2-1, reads EAGVAQSPRYKIIEKRQSVAFWCNPISGHATLYWYQQILGQGPKLLIQFQNNGVVDDSQLPKDRFSAERLKGVDSTLKIQPAKLEDSAVYLCASSLSPGLAGDREQFFGPGTRLTVL.

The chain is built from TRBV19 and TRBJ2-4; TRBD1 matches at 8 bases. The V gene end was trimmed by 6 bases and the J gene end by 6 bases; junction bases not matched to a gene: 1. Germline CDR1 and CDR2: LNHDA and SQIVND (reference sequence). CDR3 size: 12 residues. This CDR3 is CASRGQGNIQYF. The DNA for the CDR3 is TGTGCCAGTAGAGGACAGGGAAACATTCAGTACTTC.

Here the CDR3 DNA reads TGTGCCATCAGGGCACAGGGTGAAGCTTTCTTT. Translating it yields CAIRAQGEAFF. The chain is built from TRBV10-3 and TRBJ1-1, with D maybe TRBD1 (6 bases). The CDR3 runs to 11 residues. Germline CDR1 is ENHRY and CDR2 is SYGVKD. V gave up 6 bases and J gave up 7 bases, with 9 bases separating them.

In DNA, the CDR3 is TGTGCCAGCAGCTCGTGGGAGAGAGAGACCCAGTACTTC. It specifies CASSSWERETQYF. V is TRBV7-2 and J is TRBJ2-5, with D perhaps TRBD2 (5 bases). Germline V lookup: CDR1 SGHTA, CDR2 FQGNSA. Trimming left V 4 bases short and J 4 bases short, with 10 bases between. The CDR3 is made up of 13 amino acids.

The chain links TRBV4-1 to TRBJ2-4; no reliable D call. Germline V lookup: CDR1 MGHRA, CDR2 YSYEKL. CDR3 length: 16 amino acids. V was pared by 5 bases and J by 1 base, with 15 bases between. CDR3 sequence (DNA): TGCGCCAGCAGCTTTGATGTAATCGGGGCCAAAAACATTCAGTACTTC. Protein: CASSFDVIGAKNIQYF.

CDR3 residues: CASTIRSLGSQYF. The CDR3 DNA reads TGTGCCAGCACCATTCGGTCATTGGGGAGTCAGTACTTC. The genes are TRBV7-2 and TRBJ2-4; maybe TRBD2 (5 bases). The ends were cut back, 7 bases at V and 12 bases at J, with 19 bases in the middle. The CDR3 is 13 residues long. The germline V gene encodes CDR1 SGHTA and CDR2 FQGNSA.